This entry lists 3 T cell receptor beta chains sequenced from one sample in a study of response to subunit inactivated influenza vaccine (dated by TCRdb to 2017 to 2018). The library was produced with RT-PCR. The sample was run on an Illumina HiSeq 2500. TCRdb trimmed public reads at Q25 via fastp, called clones via MiXCR and kept in-frame beta chains. Entries that share a CDR3 protein sequence are merged under the most common genes and DNA. This sample gives 500,000 to 600,000 distinct CDR3 sequences in total; over 10% of them show up just once. In total, the top ten clones hold about an eighth of the sample. The time point label corresponds to: 45 days after influenza vaccine administration. Here the sequenced sample was PBMCs from blood, taken about 6 weeks after vaccination. The receptors derive from a man aged 50 to 59 who received an inactivated influenza vaccine. Donor details come from another sample of the same person, matched by shared clones.

The rearrangement links TRBV11-2 to TRBJ2-4, with 7 bases aligning to TRBD1. Germline CDR1 is SGHAT and CDR2 is FQNNGV. The ends lost 3 bases at V and 9 bases at J; junction bases unmatched: 8. The CDR3 has 14 amino acids. CDR3 sequence: CASSFNRGGSIQYF. The CDR3 DNA is TGTGCCAGCAGCTTCAACAGGGGTGGGAGCATTCAGTACTTC.

This clonotype was picked up a small number of times. The chain links TRBV5-3 to TRBJ2-7, with 9 bases identical to TRBD1. Being an ORF, TRBV5-3 has a function that is uncertain. The CDR3 runs to 15 residues. The V gene end was trimmed by 4 bases and the J gene end by 3 bases; junction bases not matched to a gene: 8. CDR3 residues: CARSIHRGRCYEQYF. The CDR3 nucleotides read TGTGCCAGAAGCATTCACAGGGGGCGATGCTACGAGCAGTACTTC.

This clonotype has just a few counts. The chain has TRBV12-3 or TRBV12-4 and TRBJ1-2; D remains unclear. V dropped 6 bases and J dropped 1 base, with 6 bases sitting between them. The CDR3 has 12 amino acids. Here the CDR3 DNA reads TGTGCCAGCAGGGGTAATAACTATGGCTACACCTTC. Translated: CASRGNNYGYTF.